This T cell receptor beta chain is drawn from a study of blood T cell repertoires in COVID-19 (dated by TCRdb to 2020 to 2021). Background for the entire study: Samples covering the acute and convalescent phases of COVID-19 were provided by collaborators in the United States, Italy and Spain. The prospective study material was composed of cDNA or gDNA derived from T cells, B-cell-depleted T cells, or PBMCs. A freely available public database, intended as a resource for researchers studying the immune response to SARS-CoV-2, is where the repertoires were released. The sample metadata nearly always contained a de-identified subject ID, COVID-19 status, age in years and sex. Where HLA class I and class II types were available, the types were taken from metadata supplied by the sample provider, not from assay-based typing. Subjects who had been exposed to COVID-19, were actively infected with it, or had recovered from it provided the deeply sampled blood TCRbeta repertoires that made up the dataset. Samples came from the ongoing ImmuneRACE study (first 160 participants) plus 1,254 subjects from 6 global collaborators.

Notes on this clone: The specificity of this receptor is unknown. Base qualities were left out, and no much larger clone turns up one base away.

General study outcomes and caveats: The quantity of clinical and demographic metadata differed by source and by participant and was supplied without curation.

Each collaborating institution followed its own protocols to collect whole blood in K2EDTA tubes. For TCRbeta analysis, collaborator samples were shipped as frozen whole blood, as isolated PBMCs, or as DNA extracted from either sample type. TCRbeta CDR3 regions were amplified from genomic DNA using the immunoSEQ Assay, a bias-controlled multiplex PCR. As for the authors' bioinformatics: Within the assay, amplification of reference gene primers was used to estimate how many nucleated cells each sample contained. Sequence reads were collapsed and filtered to measure the absolute abundance of every unique TCRbeta CDR3 rearrangement. For each sample, productive Simpson clonality was calculated by taking the square root of Simpson's diversity index across productive rearrangements. What TCRdb holds here is the immuneACCESS table cut down to in-frame rearrangements. Part of the clones is not present; checked against another copy, under half of the missing clones reflect an unresolved V gene, and the others are unexplained. The D gene and trimming were derived from the DNA, and the V and J assignments and clone size from that table. Across this sample there are 49,000 or so clones, with 80% to 90% seen only once. The ten most abundant clones make up 5% to 7% of the sample.

From the cysteine through the phenylalanine, the CDR3 covers 13 amino acids. Of the read, only the CDR3 DNA is kept; its 39 bases are in frame from base 1. The germline V gene sets CDR1 to MDHEN and CDR2 to SYDVKM. Deletion took 8 bases off V and 5 bases off J, with a span of 16 bases between the germline ends. This TCR derives from a middle-aged man with active COVID-19. Material: peripheral blood. This receptor chain uses TRBV28 and TRBJ2-7; 7 matching bases give a weak D call of TRBD2. The DNA sequence is as follows: TGTGCCAGCGGGAGGGGGTTCATGGACGAGCAGTACTTC. This is translated as CASGRGFMDEQYF.